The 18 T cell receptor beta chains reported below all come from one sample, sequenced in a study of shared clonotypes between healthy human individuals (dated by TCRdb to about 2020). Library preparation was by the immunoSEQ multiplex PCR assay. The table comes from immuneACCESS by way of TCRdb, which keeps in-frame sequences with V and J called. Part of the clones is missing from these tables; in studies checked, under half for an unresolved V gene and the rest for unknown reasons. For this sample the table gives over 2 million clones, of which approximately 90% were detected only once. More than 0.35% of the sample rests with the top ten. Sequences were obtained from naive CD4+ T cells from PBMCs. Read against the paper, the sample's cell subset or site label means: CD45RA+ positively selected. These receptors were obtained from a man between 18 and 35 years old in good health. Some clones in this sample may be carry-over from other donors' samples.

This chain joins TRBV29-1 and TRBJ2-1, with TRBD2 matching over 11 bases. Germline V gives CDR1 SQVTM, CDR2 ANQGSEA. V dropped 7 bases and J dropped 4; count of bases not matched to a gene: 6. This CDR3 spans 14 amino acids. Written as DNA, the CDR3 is TGCAGCGCCCTTCGACTAGCGGGATACAATGAGCAGTTCTTC. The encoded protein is CSALRLAGYNEQFF.

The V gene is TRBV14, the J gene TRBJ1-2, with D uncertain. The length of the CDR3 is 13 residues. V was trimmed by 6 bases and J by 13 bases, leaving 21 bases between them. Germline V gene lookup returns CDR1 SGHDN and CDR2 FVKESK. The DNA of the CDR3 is TGTGCCAGCAGTCTTACCGGCGGCTCATCATGCACCTTC. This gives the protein CASSLTGGSSCTF.

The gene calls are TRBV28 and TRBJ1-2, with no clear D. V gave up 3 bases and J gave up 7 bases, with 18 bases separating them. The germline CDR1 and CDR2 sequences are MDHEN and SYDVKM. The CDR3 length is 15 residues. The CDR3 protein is CASSFVGNWDSGYTF. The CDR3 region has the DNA TGTGCCAGCAGTTTCGTCGGGAATTGGGATTCTGGCTACACCTTC.

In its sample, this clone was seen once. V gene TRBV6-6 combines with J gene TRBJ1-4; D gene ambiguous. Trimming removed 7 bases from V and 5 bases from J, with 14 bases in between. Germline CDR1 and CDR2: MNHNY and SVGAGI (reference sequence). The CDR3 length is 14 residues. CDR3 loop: CASNYRQENEKLFF. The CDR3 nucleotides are TGTGCCAGCAATTATCGTCAGGAAAATGAAAAACTGTTTTTT.

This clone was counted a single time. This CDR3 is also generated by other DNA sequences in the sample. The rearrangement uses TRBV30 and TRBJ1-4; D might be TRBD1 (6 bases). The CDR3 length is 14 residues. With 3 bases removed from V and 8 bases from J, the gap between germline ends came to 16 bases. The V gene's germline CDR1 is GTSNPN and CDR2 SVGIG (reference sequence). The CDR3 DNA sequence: TGTGCCTGGAGCCCCCGGGGGGCTAGGGAAAAACTGTTTTTT. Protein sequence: CAWSPRGAREKLFF.

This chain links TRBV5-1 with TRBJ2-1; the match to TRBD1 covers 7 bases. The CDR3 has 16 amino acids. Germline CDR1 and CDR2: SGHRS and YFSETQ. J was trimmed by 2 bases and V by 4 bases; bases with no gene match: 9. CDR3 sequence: CASSVNRGRTYNEQFF. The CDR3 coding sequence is TGCGCCAGCAGCGTAAACAGGGGCCGGACCTACAATGAGCAGTTCTTC.

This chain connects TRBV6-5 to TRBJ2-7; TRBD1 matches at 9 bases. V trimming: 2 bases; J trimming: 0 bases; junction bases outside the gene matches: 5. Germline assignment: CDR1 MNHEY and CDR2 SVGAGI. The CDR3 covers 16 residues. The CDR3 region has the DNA TGTGCCAGCAGTTACCGAGGACAGGGGCGCTCCTACGAGCAGTACTTC. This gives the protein CASSYRGQGRSYEQYF.

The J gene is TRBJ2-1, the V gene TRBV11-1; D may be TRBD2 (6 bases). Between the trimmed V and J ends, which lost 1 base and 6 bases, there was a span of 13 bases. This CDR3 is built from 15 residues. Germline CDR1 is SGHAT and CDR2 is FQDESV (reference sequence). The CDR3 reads CASSLGLASRNEQFF. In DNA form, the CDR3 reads TGTGCCAGCAGCTTAGGTCTAGCGAGTCGCAATGAGCAGTTCTTC.

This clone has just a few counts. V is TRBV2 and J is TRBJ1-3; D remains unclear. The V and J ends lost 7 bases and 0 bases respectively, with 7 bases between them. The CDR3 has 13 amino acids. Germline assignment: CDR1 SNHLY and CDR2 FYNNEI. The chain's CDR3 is CASKRTSGNTIYF. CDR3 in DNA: TGTGCCAGCAAACGAACCTCTGGAAACACCATATATTTT.

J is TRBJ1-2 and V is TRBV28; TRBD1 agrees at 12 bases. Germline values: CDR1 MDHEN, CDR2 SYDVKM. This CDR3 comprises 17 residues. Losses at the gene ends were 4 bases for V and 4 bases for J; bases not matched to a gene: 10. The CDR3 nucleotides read TGTGCCAGCAGTTCAGGGACAGGGGGCGCAATCGTCTATGGCTACACCTTC. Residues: CASSSGTGGAIVYGYTF.

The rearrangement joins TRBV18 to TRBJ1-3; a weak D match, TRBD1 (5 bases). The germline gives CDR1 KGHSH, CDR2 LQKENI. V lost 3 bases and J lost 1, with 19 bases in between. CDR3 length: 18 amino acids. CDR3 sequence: CASSPRGEFSRSGNTIYF. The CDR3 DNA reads TGTGCCAGCTCACCCCGGGGGGAATTTTCAAGGTCTGGAAACACCATATATTTT.

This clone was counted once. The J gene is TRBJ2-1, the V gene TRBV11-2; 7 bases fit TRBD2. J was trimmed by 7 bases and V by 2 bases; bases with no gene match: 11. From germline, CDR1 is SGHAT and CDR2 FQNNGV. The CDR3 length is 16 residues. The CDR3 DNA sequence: TGTGCCAGCAGCTTAACTCCGGGACTAAGCCAGAATGAGCAGTTCTTC. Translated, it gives CASSLTPGLSQNEQFF.

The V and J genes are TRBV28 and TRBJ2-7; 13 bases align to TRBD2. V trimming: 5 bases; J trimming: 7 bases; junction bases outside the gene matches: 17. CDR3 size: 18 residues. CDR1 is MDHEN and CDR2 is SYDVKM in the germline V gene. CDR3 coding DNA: TGTGCCAGCAGTCAACGACGAATCGGGACTAGCGGGAAAGGTGAGCAGTACTTC. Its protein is CASSQRRIGTSGKGEQYF.

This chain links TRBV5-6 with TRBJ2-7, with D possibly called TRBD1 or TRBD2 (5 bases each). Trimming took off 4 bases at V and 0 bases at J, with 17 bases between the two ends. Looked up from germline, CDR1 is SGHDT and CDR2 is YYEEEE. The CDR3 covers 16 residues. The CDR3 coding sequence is TGTGCCAGCAGCCCACAATCGGGGCTGGGCTCCTACGAGCAGTACTTC. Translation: CASSPQSGLGSYEQYF.

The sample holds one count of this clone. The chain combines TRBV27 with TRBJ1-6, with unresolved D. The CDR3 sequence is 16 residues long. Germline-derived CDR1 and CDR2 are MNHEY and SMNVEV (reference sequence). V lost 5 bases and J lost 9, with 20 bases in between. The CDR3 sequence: CASSPREATRSSPLHF. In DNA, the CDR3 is TGTGCCAGCAGTCCGCGTGAGGCGACGCGGAGTTCACCCCTCCACTTT.

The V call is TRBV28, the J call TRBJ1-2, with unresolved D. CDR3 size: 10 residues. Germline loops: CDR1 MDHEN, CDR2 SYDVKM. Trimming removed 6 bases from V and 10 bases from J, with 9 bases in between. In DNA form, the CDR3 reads TGTGCCAGCAGCCTGCGAACCTACACCTTC. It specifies CASSLRTYTF.

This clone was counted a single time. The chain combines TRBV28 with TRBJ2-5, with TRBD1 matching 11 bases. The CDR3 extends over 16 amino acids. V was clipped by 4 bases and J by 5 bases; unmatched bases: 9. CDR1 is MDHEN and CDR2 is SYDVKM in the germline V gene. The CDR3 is CASSSAGTGGTETQYF. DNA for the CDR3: TGTGCCAGCAGTTCGGCTGGGACAGGGGGGACGGAGACCCAGTACTTC.

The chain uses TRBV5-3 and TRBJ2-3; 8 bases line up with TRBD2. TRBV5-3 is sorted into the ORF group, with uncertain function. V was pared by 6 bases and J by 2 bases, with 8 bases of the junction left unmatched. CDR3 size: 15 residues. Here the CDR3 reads CARNVTSGPTDTQYF. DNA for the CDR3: TGTGCCAGAAATGTAACTAGCGGACCCACAGATACGCAGTATTTT.